What follows are 10 T cell receptor beta chains derived from one specimen sequenced in a study of CD8 T cells in Susac syndrome. Random hexamers were used to reverse transcribe the RNA input (roughly 0.5 to 1 ug). TCRdb passed the immunoSEQ multiplex PCR reads through MiXCR, listing each CDR3 protein once. Of some 120,000 distinct CDR3 sequences in the sample, roughly 92% were seen once. Sequencing was performed on CD8+ T cells from PBMCs. These receptors came from a human donor in good health.

This clonotype was seen only once. The rearrangement links TRBV20-1 to TRBJ1-4, with TRBD1 identical over 7 bases. There are 14 residues in the CDR3. V lost 7 bases and J lost 8; bases outside the gene matches: 13. Germline V gene data show CDR1 as DFQATT and CDR2 as SNEGSKA (reference sequence). The CDR3 coding sequence is TGCAGTGTTCTCGGGGACAGCCGAGAAGAAAAACTGTTTTTT. Its protein product is CSVLGDSREEKLFF.

The gene calls are TRBV7-2 and TRBJ2-7, with TRBD2 matching over 10 bases. Trimming cost V 5 bases and J 6 bases; bases outside gene matches: 13. CDR1 and CDR2 (germline): SGHTA, FQGNSA. The CDR3 runs to 16 residues. CDR3 in amino acids: CASSPALAGGGAEQYF. CDR3 coding DNA: TGTGCCAGCAGCCCGGCGTTAGCGGGAGGCGGGGCCGAGCAGTACTTC.

This rearrangement joins TRBV4-1 to TRBJ2-1; TRBD2 aligns across 10 bases. This CDR3 is 16 amino acids long. With 0 bases clipped from V and 2 bases from J, the junction kept 1 base outside the gene matches. Germline V CDR1 and CDR2: MGHRA, YSYEKL. The CDR3 protein is CASSQDTSGAYNEQFF. In DNA form, the CDR3 reads TGCGCCAGCAGCCAAGATACTAGCGGGGCCTACAATGAGCAGTTCTTC.

This chain joins TRBV6-2 or TRBV6-3 and TRBJ1-1, with D hard to call. Between the trimmed V and J ends, which lost 7 bases and 0 bases, there was a span of 12 bases. Looked up from germline, CDR1 is MNHEY and CDR2 is SVGEGT. This CDR3 has 14 amino acids. The CDR3 coding sequence is TGTGCCAGCACTACCGGCAAGCTGAACACTGAAGCTTTCTTT. This translates into CASTTGKLNTEAFF.

CDR3 residues: CASSQAGTPKETQYF. CDR3 nucleotide sequence: TGCGCCAGCAGCCAGGCCGGGACACCCAAAGAGACCCAGTACTTC. V is TRBV4-1 and J is TRBJ2-5; tentative D call: TRBD1 (6 bases). The CDR3 contains 15 residues. Germline V gives CDR1 MGHRA, CDR2 YSYEKL. V dropped 3 bases and J dropped 3 bases, with 14 bases sitting between them.

This chain connects TRBV19 to TRBJ1-5; no reliable D call. Looked up from germline, CDR1 is LNHDA and CDR2 is SQIVND (reference sequence). V was cut by 7 bases and J by 6 bases, with 10 bases left in between. The CDR3 consists of 12 residues. For the CDR3, the DNA is TGTGCCAGTACAGAGGGCGGTCAGCCCCAGCATTTT. This encodes CASTEGGQPQHF. Complete variable domain (other parts from reference TRBV19 and TRBJ1-5): DGGITQSPKYLFRKEGQNVTLSCEQNLNHDAMYWYRQDPGQGLRLIYYSQIVNDFQKGDIAEGYSVSREKKESFPLTVTSAQKNPTAFYLCASTEGGQPQHFGDGTRLSIL.

This clonotype was counted once. The chain uses TRBV12-3 or TRBV12-4 and TRBJ2-2, with 7 bases fitting TRBD1. CDR3 length equals 17 residues. With 6 bases clipped from V and 0 bases from J, the junction kept 10 bases outside the gene matches. The chain's CDR3 is CASSPSGTAANTGELFF. For the CDR3, the DNA is TGTGCCAGCAGCCCTAGTGGGACAGCTGCGAACACCGGGGAGCTGTTTTTT.

This clonotype has a handful of counts. The V and J genes are TRBV18 and TRBJ1-2; tentatively, D is TRBD1 (5 bases). Trimming pared 3 bases from V and 4 bases from J, leaving 9 bases between. There are 13 residues in the CDR3. Germline V gene lookup returns CDR1 KGHSH and CDR2 LQKENI. CDR3 nucleotides: TGTGCCAGCTCACCTGGCCAGGGCTATGGCTACACCTTC. Its protein is CASSPGQGYGYTF.

V usage is TRBV2 and J usage is TRBJ2-2; 12 nucleotides match TRBD2. Losses at the gene ends were 8 bases for V and 7 bases for J; bases not matched to a gene: 8. CDR1 SNHLY and CDR2 FYNNEI come from the germline V gene. CDR3 length: 15 amino acids. Written as DNA, the CDR3 is TGTGCCAGCGGCCCGACTAGCGGGGGAGGCGGGGAGCTGTTTTTT. The encoded protein is CASGPTSGGGGELFF.

The V gene is TRBV5-1, the J gene TRBJ1-6; the D is unclear. CDR1 and CDR2 (germline): SGHRS, YFSETQ. The CDR3 is 16 residues long. Trimming removed 4 bases from V and 8 bases from J, with 19 bases in between. CDR3: CASSLQPAGSDSPLHF. CDR3 bases: TGCGCCAGCAGCCTGCAGCCAGCGGGATCTGATTCACCCCTCCACTTT.